The rows below give T cell receptor beta chains drawn from one sample of a study of CD8 T cells in ankylosing spondylitis. TCRdb re-analysed the 5' RACE reads in MiXCR, keeping a single row per CDR3 protein. The sample lists under 450,000 distinct CDR3 sequences; roughly 20% were seen once. The sequenced sample was blood, either unsorted or a sorted T cell fraction (not recorded which). These receptors were collected from a male donor with ankylosing spondylitis or in good health (not recorded which). CDR3s include the opening cysteine and the closing phenylalanine or tryptophan. Each record gives: D gene, clone size, V gene, J gene, CDR3 protein, CDR3 DNA. The D gene is left open where the match is weak. Clone size is not always given. Where it is, it says once, few, many or a class for expanded clones.

-,-,TRBV24-1,TRBJ1-2,CATSDLRQNYGYTF,TGTGCCACCAGTGATTTAAGGCAGAACTATGGCTACACCTTC
-,-,TRBV11-2,TRBJ2-4,CASSFRDGGAKNIQYF,TGTGCCAGCAGCTTCCGGGACGGGGGAGCCAAAAACATTCAGTACTTC
-,-,TRBV2,TRBJ1-2,CASSESDYYGYTF,TGTGCCAGCAGTGAATCGGATTACTATGGCTACACCTTC
TRBD2,many,TRBV12-3/TRBV12-4,TRBJ2-3,CASSSLAVRDTQYF,TGTGCCAGCAGTTCACTAGCGGTCCGGGATACGCAGTATTTT
TRBD1,few,TRBV20-1,TRBJ2-7,CSARDLGQLYEQYF,TGCAGTGCTAGAGATTTGGGACAGCTCTACGAGCAGTACTTC
TRBD2,-,TRBV12-3/TRBV12-4,TRBJ2-3,CASSTERTSGGTDTQYF,TGTGCCAGCAGTACCGAGCGGACTAGCGGGGGGACAGATACGCAGTATTTT
-,-,TRBV18,TRBJ2-6,CASSPPKNSGANVLTF,TGTGCCAGCTCACCACCGAAGAACTCTGGGGCCAACGTCCTGACTTTC
-,-,TRBV3-1,TRBJ2-7,CASSAHRDSYEQYF,TGTGCCAGCAGCGCCCACAGGGACTCCTACGAGCAGTACTTC
-,few,TRBV4-1,TRBJ2-1,CASSQDSGFSYNEQFF,TGCGCCAGCAGCCAAGATTCAGGGTTCTCCTACAATGAGCAGTTCTTC
-,-,TRBV2,TRBJ2-1,CASSGVLTNYNEQFF,TGTGCCAGCAGTGGGGTCCTAACGAATTACAATGAGCAGTTCTTC
-,few,TRBV11-2,TRBJ1-6,CASSLDGPLHF,TGTGCCAGCAGCTTAGATGGACCCCTCCACTTT
-,few,TRBV12-3/TRBV12-4,TRBJ2-3,CASSQGGTVTDTQYF,TGTGCCAGCAGTCAAGGGGGGACAGTCACAGATACGCAGTATTTT
TRBD2,-,TRBV28,TRBJ2-7,CASSSYRDYPYEQYF,TGTGCCAGCAGTTCCTACCGGGACTACCCCTACGAGCAGTACTTC
-,-,TRBV29-1,TRBJ2-7,CSVAASVQVSSYEQYF,TGCAGCGTTGCCGCCTCGGTTCAGGTTAGCTCCTACGAGCAGTACTTC
-,few,TRBV29-1,TRBJ2-7,CSVPDSSGSEQYF,TGCAGCGTCCCCGACAGCTCCGGTTCAGAGCAGTACTTC
-,-,TRBV3-1,TRBJ2-2,CASSHREIVGELFF,TGTGCCAGCAGCCACAGGGAGATCGTCGGGGAGCTGTTTTTT
-,-,TRBV20-1,TRBJ1-1,CSARDSPGPEAFF,TGCAGTGCTAGAGACAGCCCAGGTCCTGAAGCTTTCTTT
-,-,TRBV20-1,TRBJ2-1,CSARARRQGGWNEQFF,TGCAGTGCTAGAGCCCGACGACAGGGAGGTTGGAATGAGCAGTTCTTC
-,-,TRBV12-3/TRBV12-4,TRBJ2-2,CASSPHRDGELFF,TGTGCCAGCAGCCCCCACAGGGACGGGGAGCTGTTTTTT
-,many,TRBV7-2,TRBJ2-3,CASSLKRADTQYF,TGTGCCAGCAGCTTGAAGCGGGCAGATACGCAGTATTTT
TRBD2,-,TRBV7-3,TRBJ2-1,CASSYSDAGDEQFF,TGTGCCAGCAGCTACTCGGACGCGGGGGATGAGCAGTTCTTC
TRBD2,few,TRBV12-3/TRBV12-4,TRBJ2-5,CASSKTSGQETQYF,TGTGCCAGCAGTAAAACTAGCGGTCAAGAGACCCAGTACTTC
TRBD2,few,TRBV4-2,TRBJ2-3,CASSPSGGALTDTQYF,TGTGCCAGCAGCCCTAGCGGGGGGGCCCTGACAGATACGCAGTATTTT
TRBD2,few,TRBV20-1,TRBJ2-2,CSARASLRGDGELFF,TGCAGTGCTAGGGCGTCCCTTCGGGGGGACGGGGAGCTGTTTTTT
TRBD1,once,TRBV3-1,TRBJ2-5,CASSPMGQQETQYF,TGTGCCAGCAGCCCAATGGGACAGCAAGAGACCCAGTACTTC
-,many,TRBV20-1,TRBJ2-7,CSARHRDTYEQYF,TGCAGTGCTAGGCACAGGGATACCTACGAGCAGTACTTC
-,few,TRBV7-9,TRBJ2-5,CASSFQVAPETQYF,TGTGCCAGCAGCTTCCAGGTTGCCCCAGAGACCCAGTACTTC
TRBD1,few,TRBV7-3,TRBJ2-1,CASSFSGLTGRQGGNEQFF,TGTGCCAGCAGCTTCTCAGGGTTAACCGGACGACAGGGGGGCAATGAGCAGTTCTTC
-,few,TRBV6-2/TRBV6-3,TRBJ1-1,CASSYSFGETEAFF,TGTGCCAGCAGTTATTCCTTCGGGGAAACTGAAGCTTTCTTT
-,few,TRBV29-1,TRBJ2-7,CSVEDREGEQYF,TGCAGCGTTGAAGACAGGGAAGGGGAGCAGTACTTC
-,-,TRBV28,TRBJ1-1,CASSLDGTLNTEAFF,TGTGCCAGCAGTTTGGACGGGACGCTGAACACTGAAGCTTTCTTT
-,few,TRBV5-1,TRBJ2-5,CASSSGLQGETQYF,TGCGCCAGCAGCTCGGGCCTCCAAGGGGAGACCCAGTACTTC
-,few,TRBV9,TRBJ2-1,CASSVGQGFGYNEQFF,TGTGCCAGCAGCGTAGGGCAGGGGTTCGGGTACAATGAGCAGTTCTTC
-,-,TRBV10-3,TRBJ2-7,CAISEPQGSEYEQYF,TGTGCCATCAGTGAGCCCCAGGGGTCGGAGTACGAGCAGTACTTC
-,few,TRBV5-5,TRBJ2-1,CARGMTATYNEQFF,TGTGCCAGGGGAATGACGGCAACCTACAATGAGCAGTTCTTC
TRBD2,-,TRBV27,TRBJ2-3,CASSPLTSGGPTDTQYF,TGTGCCAGCAGTCCGCTAACTAGCGGGGGGCCCACAGATACGCAGTATTTT
-,few,TRBV4-1,TRBJ2-7,CASSQSPGPKYYEQYF,TGCGCCAGCAGCCAATCACCGGGACCGAAATACTACGAGCAGTACTTC
-,-,TRBV7-9,TRBJ2-1,CASSRGVEQFF,TGTGCCAGCTCTAGGGGGGTTGAGCAGTTCTTC
TRBD1,few,TRBV29-1,TRBJ2-2,CSVVTGGPGELFF,TGCAGCGTTGTGACAGGGGGACCCGGGGAGCTGTTTTTT
TRBD2,-,TRBV7-9,TRBJ2-3,CASSSSGGANTQYF,TGTGCCAGCAGCTCGAGCGGGGGGGCGAATACGCAGTATTTT
-,-,TRBV7-7,TRBJ2-3,CASSFAGNLWDTQYF,TGTGCTAGCAGCTTTGCGGGGAACCTCTGGGATACGCAGTATTTT
TRBD2,once,TRBV15,TRBJ2-1,CATRLAGYNEQFF,TGTGCCACCAGGCTAGCGGGGTACAATGAGCAGTTCTTC
-,many,TRBV27,TRBJ2-7,CASSLSGYEQYF,TGTGCCAGCAGCTTAAGTGGGTACGAGCAGTACTTC
-,-,TRBV10-3,TRBJ1-5,CAIGGGLNQPQHF,TGTGCCATCGGGGGGGGTTTAAATCAGCCCCAGCATTTT
TRBD2,-,TRBV29-1,TRBJ2-2,CSAELAGGTGDTGELFF,TGCAGCGCTGAACTAGCGGGGGGCACAGGGGACACCGGGGAGCTGTTTTTT
-,few,TRBV7-9,TRBJ2-2,CASGGHPTGELFF,TGTGCCAGCGGGGGACACCCCACCGGGGAGCTGTTTTTT
-,-,TRBV2,TRBJ2-7,CASSETVGRAYEQYF,TGTGCCAGCAGTGAAACGGTCGGCCGGGCCTACGAGCAGTACTTC
-,-,TRBV27,TRBJ1-2,CASSLGINYGYTF,TGTGCCAGCAGTCTCGGGATCAACTATGGCTACACCTTC
-,-,TRBV11-2,TRBJ2-7,CASSLIEYEQYF,TGTGCCAGCAGCTTAATAGAGTACGAGCAGTACTTC
-,few,TRBV6-5,TRBJ2-7,CASSYYGYEQYF,TGTGCCAGCAGTTACTACGGCTACGAGCAGTACTTC
-,once,TRBV30,TRBJ2-1,CAWSQGGSSYNEQFF,TGTGCCTGGAGTCAAGGCGGCAGCTCCTACAATGAGCAGTTCTTC
TRBD2,few,TRBV19,TRBJ2-7,CASSMGLAAYEQYF,TGTGCCAGTAGTATGGGACTAGCCGCCTACGAGCAGTACTTC